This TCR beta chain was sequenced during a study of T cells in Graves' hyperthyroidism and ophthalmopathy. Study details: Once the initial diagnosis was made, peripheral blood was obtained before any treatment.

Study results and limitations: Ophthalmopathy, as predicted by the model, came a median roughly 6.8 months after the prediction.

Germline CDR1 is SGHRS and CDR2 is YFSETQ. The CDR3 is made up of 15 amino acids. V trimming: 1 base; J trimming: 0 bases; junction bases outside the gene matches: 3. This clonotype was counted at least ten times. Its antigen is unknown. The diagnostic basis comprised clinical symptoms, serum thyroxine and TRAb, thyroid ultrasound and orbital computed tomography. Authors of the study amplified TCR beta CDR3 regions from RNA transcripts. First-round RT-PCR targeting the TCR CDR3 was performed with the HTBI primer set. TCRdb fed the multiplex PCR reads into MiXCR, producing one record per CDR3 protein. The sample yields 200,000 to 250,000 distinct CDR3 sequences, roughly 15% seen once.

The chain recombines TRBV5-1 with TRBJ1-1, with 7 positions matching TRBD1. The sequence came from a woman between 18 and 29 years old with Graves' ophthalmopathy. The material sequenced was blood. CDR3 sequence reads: CASSLSQGLNTEAFF. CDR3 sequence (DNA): TGCGCCAGCAGCTTGTCACAGGGGTTGAACACTGAAGCTTTCTTT. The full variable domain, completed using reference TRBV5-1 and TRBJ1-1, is KAGVTQTPRYLIKTRGQQVTLSCSPISGHRSVSWYQQTPGQGLQFLFEYFSETQRNKGNFPGRFSGRQFSNSRSEMNVSTLELGDSALYLCASSLSQGLNTEAFFGQGTRLTVV.